This T cell receptor beta chain comes out of a study of blood T cell repertoires in COVID-19. Study overall: Acute and convalescent COVID-19 specimens originated in the United States, Italy and Spain. Sample material is recorded as cDNA or gDNA derived from T cells, B-cell-depleted T cells, or PBMCs.

Trimming took 1 base from V and 0 from J, leaving 10 bases between them. Germline V CDR1 and CDR2: LNHDA, SQIVND (reference sequence). This CDR3 region has 16 residues. Study processing details: Amplified reference gene primers provided the basis for estimating nucleated cell counts. Using immunoSEQ multiplex PCR, the repertoire was profiled, and TCRdb retains in-frame clones only, with some absent. That table gives V, J and clone size, and the DNA gave D and trimming. The table records some 120,000 clones, 82% of them present only once. The origin of this receptor is a man aged 70 or older with acute or convalescent COVID-19. The chain couples TRBV19 to TRBJ2-1; D is possibly TRBD2 (5 bases). Sequenced material: peripheral blood. This chain's CDR3 is CASSIADFRSYNEQFF. DNA for the CDR3: TGTGCCAGTAGTATAGCGGACTTCCGCTCCTACAATGAGCAGTTCTTC.